This T cell receptor (beta chain) was recovered during a study of cytomegalovirus exposure and HLA in healthy donors. Notes on this clone: As yet, its antigen is unknown.

The study, taken as a whole, reports: The study dropped some indistinguishable V segments, TRBV6-2 and TRBV6-3 among them.

The length of the CDR3 is 16 residues. Germline trimming cut 4 bases from V and 0 bases from J; bases unmatched to any gene: 6. The germline gives CDR1 ENHRY, CDR2 SYGVKD. The PCR was carried out with 60 Vbeta primers and 13 Jbeta primers. Data came from immunoSEQ multiplex PCR; TCRdb stores just in-frame clones and leaves some out. Among about 160,000 clones listed, under 80% were seen once. The sample consisted of PBMCs. The receptor's source is a female donor in good health and CMV-seronegative. The J gene is TRBJ1-1, the V gene TRBV10-3; 9 bases match TRBD1. The CDR3 bases are TGTGCCATCAGTGGGGGGGGACAGGGATTGAACACTGAAGCTTTCTTT. It encodes CAISGGGQGLNTEAFF.